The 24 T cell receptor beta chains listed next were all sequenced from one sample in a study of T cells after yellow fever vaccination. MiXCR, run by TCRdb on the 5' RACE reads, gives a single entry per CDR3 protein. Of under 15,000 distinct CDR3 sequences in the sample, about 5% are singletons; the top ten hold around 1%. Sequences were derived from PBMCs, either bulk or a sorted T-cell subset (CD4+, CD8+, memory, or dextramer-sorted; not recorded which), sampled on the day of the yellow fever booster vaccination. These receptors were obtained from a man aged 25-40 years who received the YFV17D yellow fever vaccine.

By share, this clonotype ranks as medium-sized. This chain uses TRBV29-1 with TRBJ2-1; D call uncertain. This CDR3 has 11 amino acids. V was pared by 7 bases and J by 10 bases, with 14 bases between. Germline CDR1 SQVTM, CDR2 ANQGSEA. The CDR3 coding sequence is TGCAGCGCCGAGACCTCTTCGGAGCAGTTCTTC. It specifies CSAETSSEQFF.

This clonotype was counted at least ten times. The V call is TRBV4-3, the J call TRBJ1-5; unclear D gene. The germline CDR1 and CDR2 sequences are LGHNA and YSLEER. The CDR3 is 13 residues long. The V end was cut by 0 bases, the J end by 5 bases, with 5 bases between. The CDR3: CASSQDTDQPQHF. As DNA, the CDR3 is TGCGCCAGCAGCCAAGATACGGATCAGCCCCAGCATTTT.

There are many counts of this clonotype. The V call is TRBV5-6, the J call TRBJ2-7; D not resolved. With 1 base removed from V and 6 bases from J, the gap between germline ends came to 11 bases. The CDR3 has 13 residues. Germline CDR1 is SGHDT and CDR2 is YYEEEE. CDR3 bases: TGTGCCAGCAGCTTGCCCTCGCTTCTCGAGCAGTACTTC. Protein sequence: CASSLPSLLEQYF.

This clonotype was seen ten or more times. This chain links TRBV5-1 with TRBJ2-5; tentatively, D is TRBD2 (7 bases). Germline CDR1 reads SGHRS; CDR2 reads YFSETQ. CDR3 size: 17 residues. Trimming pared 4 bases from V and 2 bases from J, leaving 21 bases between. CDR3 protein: CASSRGVLADVQETQYF. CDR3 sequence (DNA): TGCGCCAGCAGCAGGGGGGTTCTAGCGGACGTACAAGAGACCCAGTACTTC.

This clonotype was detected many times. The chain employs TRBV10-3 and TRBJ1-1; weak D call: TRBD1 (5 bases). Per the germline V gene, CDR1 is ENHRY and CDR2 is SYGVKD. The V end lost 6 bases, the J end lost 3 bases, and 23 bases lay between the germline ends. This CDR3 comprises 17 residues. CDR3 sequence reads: CAISGREGDSVDTEAFF. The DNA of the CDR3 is TGTGCCATCAGCGGAAGGGAAGGAGACAGCGTCGACACTGAAGCTTTCTTT.

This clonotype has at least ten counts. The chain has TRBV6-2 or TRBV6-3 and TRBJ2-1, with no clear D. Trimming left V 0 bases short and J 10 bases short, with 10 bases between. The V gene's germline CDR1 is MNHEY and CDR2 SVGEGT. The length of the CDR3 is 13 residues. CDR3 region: CASSYSVPHEQFF. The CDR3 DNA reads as TGTGCCAGCAGTTACTCCGTTCCCCACGAGCAGTTCTTC.

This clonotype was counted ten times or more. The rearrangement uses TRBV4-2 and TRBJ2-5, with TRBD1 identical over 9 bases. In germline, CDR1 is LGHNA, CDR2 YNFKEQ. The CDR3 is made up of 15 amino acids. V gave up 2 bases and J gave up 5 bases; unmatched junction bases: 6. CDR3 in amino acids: CASSQSQGAEETQYF. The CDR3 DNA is TGTGCCAGCAGCCAATCACAGGGGGCCGAGGAGACCCAGTACTTC.

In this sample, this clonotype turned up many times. CDR3 coding DNA: TGTGCCAGCAGCTCCGGACGGATGAACACTGAAGCTTTCTTT. This encodes CASSSGRMNTEAFF. The V and J genes are TRBV7-2 and TRBJ1-1; D is unresolved. The CDR3 consists of 14 residues. V was trimmed by 4 bases and J by 0 bases, leaving 9 bases between them. The germline CDR1 and CDR2 sequences are SGHTA and FQGNSA. Full variable domain (rest looked up from reference TRBV7-2 and TRBJ1-1): GAGVSQSPSNKVTEKGKDVELRCDPISGHTALYWYRQSLGQGLEFLIYFQGNSAPDKSGLPSDRFSAERTGGSVSTLTIQRTQQEDSAVYLCASSSGRMNTEAFFGQGTRLTVV.

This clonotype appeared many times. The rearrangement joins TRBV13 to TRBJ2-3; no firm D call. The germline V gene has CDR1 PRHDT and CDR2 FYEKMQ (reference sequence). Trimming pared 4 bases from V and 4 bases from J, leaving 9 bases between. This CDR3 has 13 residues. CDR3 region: CASSSGSPDTQYF. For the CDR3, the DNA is TGTGCCAGCAGCTCCGGGTCCCCAGATACGCAGTATTTT.

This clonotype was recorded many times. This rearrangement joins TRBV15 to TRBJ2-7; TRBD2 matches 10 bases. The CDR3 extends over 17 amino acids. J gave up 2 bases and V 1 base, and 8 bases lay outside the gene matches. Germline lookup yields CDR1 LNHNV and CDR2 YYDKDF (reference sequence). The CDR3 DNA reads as TGTGCCACCAGCAGAGGGGTTAGCGGGAGGAAAGCCTACGAGCAGTACTTC. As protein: CATSRGVSGRKAYEQYF.

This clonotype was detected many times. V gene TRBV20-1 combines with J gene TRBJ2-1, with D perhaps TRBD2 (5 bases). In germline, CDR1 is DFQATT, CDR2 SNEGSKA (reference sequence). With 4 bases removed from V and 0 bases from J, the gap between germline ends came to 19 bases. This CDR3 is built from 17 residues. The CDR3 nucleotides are TGCAGTGCTACAGATCCTACCGGGAACCCCTCCTACAATGAGCAGTTCTTC. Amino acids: CSATDPTGNPSYNEQFF.

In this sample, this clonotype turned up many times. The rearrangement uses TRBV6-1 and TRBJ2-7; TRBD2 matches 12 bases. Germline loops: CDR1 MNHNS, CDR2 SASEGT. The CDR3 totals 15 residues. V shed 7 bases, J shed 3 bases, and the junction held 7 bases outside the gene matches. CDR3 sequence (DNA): TGTGCCAGCAAAAAAGGACTAGCGGGAAGCTACGAGCAGTACTTC. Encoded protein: CASKKGLAGSYEQYF.

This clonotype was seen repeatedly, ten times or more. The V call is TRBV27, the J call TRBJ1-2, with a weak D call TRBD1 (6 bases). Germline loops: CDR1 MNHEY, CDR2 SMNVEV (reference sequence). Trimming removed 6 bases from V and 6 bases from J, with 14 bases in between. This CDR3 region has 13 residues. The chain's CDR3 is CASRPRNRDGYTF. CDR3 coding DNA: TGTGCCAGCAGGCCACGGAACAGGGATGGCTACACCTTC.

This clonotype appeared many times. CDR3 DNA sequence: TGTGCCAGCAGTTGGGGGGCCGGCACTGAAGCTTTCTTT. This sequence encodes CASSWGAGTEAFF. The chain joins TRBV12-3 or TRBV12-4 to TRBJ1-1; D is perhaps TRBD1 (6 bases). The CDR3 is 13 amino acids. Trimming stripped 4 bases from V and 4 bases from J, with 10 bases between.

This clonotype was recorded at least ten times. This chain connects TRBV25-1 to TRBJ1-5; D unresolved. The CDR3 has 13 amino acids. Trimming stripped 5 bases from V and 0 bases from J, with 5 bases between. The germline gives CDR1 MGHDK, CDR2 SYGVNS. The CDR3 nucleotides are TGTGCCAGCAGTCCGGTTAGCAATCAGCCCCAGCATTTT. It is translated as CASSPVSNQPQHF.

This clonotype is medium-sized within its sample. CDR3 bases: TGCGCCAGCAGCTCCATGGTGGGCGTCGCTGAAGCTTTCTTT. Amino acids: CASSSMVGVAEAFF. The genes are TRBV5-1 and TRBJ1-1, with D unresolved. Trimming took off 3 bases at V and 6 bases at J, with 15 bases between the two ends. The germline V gene encodes CDR1 SGHRS and CDR2 YFSETQ. The CDR3 has 14 residues.

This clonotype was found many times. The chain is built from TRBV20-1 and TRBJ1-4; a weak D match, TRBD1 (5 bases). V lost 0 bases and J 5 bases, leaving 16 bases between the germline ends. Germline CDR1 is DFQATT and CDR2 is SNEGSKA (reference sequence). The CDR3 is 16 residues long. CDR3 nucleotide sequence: TGCAGTGCTAGAGAGGGCCGGGGACCACAGAATGAAAAACTGTTTTTT. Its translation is CSAREGRGPQNEKLFF.

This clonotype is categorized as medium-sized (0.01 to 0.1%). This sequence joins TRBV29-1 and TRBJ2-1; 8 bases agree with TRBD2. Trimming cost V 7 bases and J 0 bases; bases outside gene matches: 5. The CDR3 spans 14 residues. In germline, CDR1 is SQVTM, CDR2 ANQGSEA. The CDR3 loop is CSGQSGSSYNEQFF. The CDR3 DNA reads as TGCAGCGGTCAAAGCGGGAGCTCCTACAATGAGCAGTTCTTC.

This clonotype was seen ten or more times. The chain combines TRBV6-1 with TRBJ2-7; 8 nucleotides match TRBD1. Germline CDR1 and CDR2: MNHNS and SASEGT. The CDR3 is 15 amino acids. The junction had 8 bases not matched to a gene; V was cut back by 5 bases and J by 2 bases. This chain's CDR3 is CASSRDRSIAYEQYF. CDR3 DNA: TGTGCCAGCAGTAGGGACAGGTCGATTGCCTACGAGCAGTACTTC.

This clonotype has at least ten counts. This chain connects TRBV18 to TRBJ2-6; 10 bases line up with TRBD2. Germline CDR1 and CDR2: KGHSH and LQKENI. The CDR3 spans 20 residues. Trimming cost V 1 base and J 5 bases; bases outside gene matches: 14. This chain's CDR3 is CASSPQAASGSPRRANVLTF. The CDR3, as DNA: TGTGCCAGCTCACCACAGGCCGCTAGCGGGAGCCCAAGACGGGCCAACGTCCTGACTTTC. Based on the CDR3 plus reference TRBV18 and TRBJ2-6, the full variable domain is NAGVMQNPRHLVRRRGQEARLRCSPMKGHSHVYWYRQLPEEGLKFMVYLQKENIIDESGMPKERFSAEFPKEGPSILRIQQVVRGDSAAYFCASSPQAASGSPRRANVLTFGAGSRLTVL.

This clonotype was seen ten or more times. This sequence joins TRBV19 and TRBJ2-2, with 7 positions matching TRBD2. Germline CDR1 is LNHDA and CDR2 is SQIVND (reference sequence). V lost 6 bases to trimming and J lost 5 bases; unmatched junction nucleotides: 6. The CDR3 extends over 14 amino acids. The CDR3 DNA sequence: TGTGCCAGTAGGTCACTAGCGCATACCGGGGAGCTGTTTTTT. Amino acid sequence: CASRSLAHTGELFF.

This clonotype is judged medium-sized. The CDR3 nucleotides are TGCAGCGTGGCCCTAAGCGGACCAAGCTCCTACAATGAGCAGTTCTTC. Encoded protein: CSVALSGPSSYNEQFF. The chain recombines TRBV29-1 with TRBJ2-1, with D possibly TRBD2 on 5 matching bases. V lost 6 bases, J lost 0 bases, and 18 bases lay in between. Germline values: CDR1 SQVTM, CDR2 ANQGSEA. The CDR3 is 16 residues long.

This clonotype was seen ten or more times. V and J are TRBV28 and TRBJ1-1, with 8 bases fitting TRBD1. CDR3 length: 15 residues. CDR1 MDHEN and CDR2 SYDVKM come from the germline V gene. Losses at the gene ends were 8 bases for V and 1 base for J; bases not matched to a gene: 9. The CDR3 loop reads CASPPPGTGNTEAFF. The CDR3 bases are TGTGCCAGCCCCCCCCCCGGGACAGGGAACACTGAAGCTTTCTTT.

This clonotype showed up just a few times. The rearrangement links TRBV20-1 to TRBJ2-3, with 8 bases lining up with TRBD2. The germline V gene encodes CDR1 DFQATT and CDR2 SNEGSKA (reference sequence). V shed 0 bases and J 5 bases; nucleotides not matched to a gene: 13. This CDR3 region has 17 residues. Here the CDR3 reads CSARDLLSGRVQDTQYF. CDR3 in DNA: TGCAGTGCTAGAGATCTCCTAAGCGGGAGAGTGCAAGATACGCAGTATTTT.